Below, 15 T cell receptor beta chains from the same sample are listed, as sequenced in a study of beta chain features in type 1 diabetes. Study-wide points: Among all four CD4+ subsets, Type 1 diabetes patients had TCRB CDR3s that were moderately but significantly shorter.

Investigators reverse transcribed all isolated RNA, so they sequenced expressed TCRB transcripts. Data came from immunoSEQ multiplex PCR; TCRdb stores just in-frame clones and leaves some out. The repertoire consists of a few hundred thousand clones, with about 24% occurring once and the leading ten covering approximately 0.011%. No antigen is known for these receptors. Material for sequencing was naive CD4+ T cells from blood. Receptors originate from a woman aged 25 to 39 with type 1 diabetes.

This clone was counted only a few times. V gene TRBV19 combines with J gene TRBJ1-2; TRBD1 is a possible D gene (5 bases). Germline CDR1 is LNHDA and CDR2 is SQIVND (reference sequence). The V end was cut by 6 bases, the J end by 2 bases, with 10 bases between. This CDR3 has 13 residues. The CDR3 coding sequence is TGTGCCAGTAGCTTCAGGGTAAACTATGGCTACACCTTC. Protein product: CASSFRVNYGYTF.

The chain recombines TRBV9 with TRBJ2-3; 7 positions agree with TRBD2. Germline V lookup: CDR1 SGDLS, CDR2 YYNGEE. V was pared by 0 bases and J by 0 bases, with 7 bases of the junction left unmatched. The CDR3 extends over 17 amino acids. This CDR3 reads CASSVAPGGVSTDTQYF. In DNA, the CDR3 is TGTGCCAGCAGCGTAGCCCCGGGAGGCGTAAGCACAGATACGCAGTATTTT.

In this sample, this clone turned up a few times. CDR3: CASRRLAGGSDTQYF. The CDR3 region has the DNA TGTGCCAGCAGGCGACTAGCGGGAGGATCAGATACGCAGTATTTT. This sequence joins TRBV6-4 and TRBJ2-3, with 13 bases identical to TRBD2. With 6 bases clipped from V and 4 bases from J, the junction kept 4 bases outside the gene matches. Germline CDR1 and CDR2: MRHNA and SNTAGT. This CDR3 is built from 15 residues.

This clone was seen more than once but under ten times. V usage is TRBV7-6 and J usage is TRBJ1-1; D gene ambiguous. Germline V CDR1 and CDR2: SGHVS, FNYEAQ. The V gene lost 3 bases and the J gene lost 0 bases, with 8 bases spanning the gap. The CDR3 has 14 residues. CDR3 residues: CASSLGNLNTEAFF. The CDR3 DNA follows: TGTGCCAGCAGCTTGGGCAACTTGAACACTGAAGCTTTCTTT.

The chain has TRBV2 and TRBJ2-6; D not resolved. The CDR3 runs 17 residues. From germline, CDR1 is SNHLY and CDR2 FYNNEI. V lost 3 bases and J lost 0, with 12 bases in between. The CDR3 protein is CASSDRRVLSGANVLTF. The DNA of the CDR3 is TGTGCCAGCAGTGATCGGAGAGTGCTCTCTGGGGCCAACGTCCTGACTTTC.

The chain employs TRBV18 and TRBJ2-3; no clear D. With 5 bases removed from V and 2 bases from J, the gap between germline ends came to 8 bases. Germline CDR1 and CDR2: KGHSH and LQKENI. CDR3 length equals 13 residues. The CDR3 loop reads CASSYNPTDTQYF. In DNA, the CDR3 is TGTGCCAGCTCATACAATCCCACAGATACGCAGTATTTT.

The table lists this clone with a few counts. V is TRBV9 and J is TRBJ2-1, with 7 bases fitting TRBD2. CDR1 is SGDLS and CDR2 is YYNGEE in the germline V gene. Unmatched junction bases numbered 11, after V lost 3 bases and J lost 2 bases. The CDR3 runs 17 residues. CDR3 loop: CASSGEERGRTYNEQFF. The DNA of the CDR3 is TGTGCCAGCAGCGGGGAGGAACGCGGGAGAACCTACAATGAGCAGTTCTTC.

The rearrangement joins TRBV5-1 to TRBJ2-1; TRBD1 matches 8 bases. The J segment lost 8 bases and the V segment lost 2 bases, leaving 9 bases of the junction unmatched. This CDR3 contains 15 residues. In germline, CDR1 is SGHRS, CDR2 YFSETQ. In nucleotides, the CDR3 is TGCGCCAGCAGCTTCGTGGGCCAGGGGGCAGATGAGCAGTTCTTC. This translates into CASSFVGQGADEQFF.

This clone has just a few counts. V gene TRBV19 combines with J gene TRBJ2-3; 13 bases agree with TRBD2. J was trimmed by 2 bases and V by 5 bases; bases with no gene match: 13. Germline CDR1 LNHDA, CDR2 SQIVND (reference sequence). CDR3 length equals 19 residues. The CDR3 sequence is CASSSRTSGGLPFTDTQYF. The DNA of the CDR3 is TGTGCCAGTAGTTCAAGGACTAGCGGGGGACTCCCCTTCACAGATACGCAGTATTTT.

For this clone: The same CDR3 can be traced to other DNA sequences in this sample. This chain uses TRBV2 with TRBJ1-5; 10 positions agree with TRBD1. Trimming at V came to 6 bases and at J to 2 bases, leaving 1 base not matched to a gene. This CDR3 is 14 amino acids long. Per germline, CDR1 SNHLY and CDR2 FYNNEI. The CDR3 region has the DNA TGTGCCAGCAGCGGGACAGGGGGCAATCAGCCCCAGCATTTT. This encodes CASSGTGGNQPQHF.

The V gene is TRBV4-1, the J gene TRBJ2-7, with 10 bases identical to TRBD2. This CDR3 comprises 19 residues. Germline V gene sequence: CDR1 MGHRA, CDR2 YSYEKL. The V and J ends lost 4 bases and 3 bases, in that order; junction bases with no gene match: 18. The CDR3 reads CASSPRGSTLAGVNYEQYF. Written as DNA, the CDR3 is TGCGCCAGCAGCCCCCGCGGCAGCACCCTAGCGGGGGTGAACTACGAGCAGTACTTC.

This chain joins TRBV5-1 and TRBJ2-5; D ambiguous. Trimming cost V 2 bases and J 5 bases, with 10 bases left between them. This CDR3 is built from 13 residues. CDR1 is SGHRS, CDR2 YFSETQ, per germline. The CDR3 protein is CASSLNGWETQYF. The CDR3 DNA is TGCGCCAGCAGCTTAAACGGGTGGGAGACCCAGTACTTC. The whole variable domain, filled in from reference TRBV5-1 and TRBJ2-5, reads KAGVTQTPRYLIKTRGQQVTLSCSPISGHRSVSWYQQTPGQGLQFLFEYFSETQRNKGNFPGRFSGRQFSNSRSEMNVSTLELGDSALYLCASSLNGWETQYFGPGTRLLVL.

This clone was detected only a few times. The chain uses TRBV6-5 and TRBJ2-7; TRBD2 is a possible D gene (5 bases). The CDR3 has 12 amino acids. V was clipped by 8 bases and J by 3 bases, with 11 bases between them. Germline V lookup: CDR1 MNHEY, CDR2 SVGAGI. CDR3 in amino acids: CASGAANYEQYF. In nucleotides, the CDR3 is TGTGCCAGCGGAGCGGCAAACTACGAGCAGTACTTC.

This clone turned up a few times. The chain is built from TRBV7-3 and TRBJ2-7, with 8 bases that match TRBD1. V was pared by 5 bases and J by 2 bases, with 5 bases of the junction left unmatched. This CDR3 has 14 amino acids. Germline assignment: CDR1 SGHTA and CDR2 FQGTGA. The CDR3 DNA follows: TGTGCCAGCAGCCCGACAGGGGAAACCTACGAGCAGTACTTC. Translated: CASSPTGETYEQYF.

The rearrangement uses TRBV30 and TRBJ2-1, with 11 bases matching TRBD2. Unmatched junction bases numbered 5, after V lost 8 bases and J lost 5 bases. Germline loops: CDR1 GTSNPN, CDR2 SVGIG (reference sequence). CDR3 size: 13 residues. The CDR3 protein is CAVAGGGDNEQFF. Written as DNA, the CDR3 is TGTGCCGTAGCGGGAGGGGGCGACAATGAGCAGTTCTTC.